This is a list of T cell receptor beta chains from one sample in a study of blood T cell repertoires in COVID-19. Libraries were prepared by immunoSEQ multiplex PCR; TCRdb keeps only in-frame clonotypes and omits some of them. The sample gives about 400,000 clones, 88% of which show up once; roughly 1.9% is in the top ten. The specimen sequenced was PBMCs or T cells enriched from blood (not recorded which). Receptors originate from a woman in her 40s with acute COVID-19. Both conserved end residues are part of each CDR3. A D gene is named only where the DNA matches it firmly. Not every row has a clone size; where given, it reads once, few, many or a size class.

cdr3_length: 14; j_call: TRBJ2-3; d_call: TRBD2; clone_size: NA; v_call: TRBV30; cdr3_nt: TGTGCCTGGAGTGTACGCGGGAGCGGGGGTACGCAGTATTTT; cdr3_aa: CAWSVRGSGGTQYF
cdr3_length: 12; j_call: TRBJ2-7; d_call: TRBD1; clone_size: few; v_call: TRBV29-1; cdr3_nt: TGCAGCGGGGGACAGGGGGCCTACGAGCAGTACTTC; cdr3_aa: CSGGQGAYEQYF
cdr3_length: 12; j_call: TRBJ2-7; d_call: NA; clone_size: NA; v_call: TRBV5-1; cdr3_nt: TGCGCCAGCAGCCCACCAGGGGTCGAGCAGTACTTC; cdr3_aa: CASSPPGVEQYF
cdr3_length: 15; j_call: TRBJ1-4; d_call: NA; clone_size: NA; v_call: TRBV9; cdr3_nt: TGTGCCAGCAGCGTAGGCGGGGGGCTAAGTGAAAAACTGTTTTTT; cdr3_aa: CASSVGGGLSEKLFF
cdr3_length: 16; j_call: TRBJ2-7; d_call: NA; clone_size: NA; v_call: TRBV6-5; cdr3_nt: TGTGCCAGCAGTTACTCGTCGGGACGGGAGTCCTACGAGCAGTACTTC; cdr3_aa: CASSYSSGRESYEQYF
cdr3_length: 14; j_call: TRBJ1-1; d_call: NA; clone_size: NA; v_call: TRBV7-6; cdr3_nt: TGTGCCAGCAGCTCGCAGACCCTAGACACTGAAGCTTTCTTT; cdr3_aa: CASSSQTLDTEAFF
cdr3_length: 11; j_call: TRBJ1-1; d_call: TRBD1; clone_size: NA; v_call: TRBV29-1; cdr3_nt: TGCAGCGCAGGGGGGGGGACTGAAGCTTTCTTT; cdr3_aa: CSAGGGTEAFF
cdr3_length: 15; j_call: TRBJ2-3; d_call: NA; clone_size: NA; v_call: TRBV6-1; cdr3_nt: TGTGCCAGCATTGAAGACAGGACGAGCACAGATACGCAGTATTTT; cdr3_aa: CASIEDRTSTDTQYF
cdr3_length: 14; j_call: TRBJ2-7; d_call: NA; clone_size: NA; v_call: TRBV7-8; cdr3_nt: TGTGCCAGCAGCTTAGCGGGGCTAGACTACGAGCAGTACTTC; cdr3_aa: CASSLAGLDYEQYF
cdr3_length: 14; j_call: TRBJ1-2; d_call: NA; clone_size: NA; v_call: TRBV6-1; cdr3_nt: TGTGCCAGCAGTGATAACGTCGGGGTCTATGGCTACACCTTC; cdr3_aa: CASSDNVGVYGYTF
cdr3_length: 12; j_call: TRBJ1-2; d_call: NA; clone_size: NA; v_call: TRBV12-3/TRBV12-4; cdr3_nt: TGTGCCAGCAGTTTGGGAGGGATCGGCTACACCTTC; cdr3_aa: CASSLGGIGYTF
cdr3_length: 16; j_call: TRBJ2-7; d_call: NA; clone_size: NA; v_call: TRBV6-6; cdr3_nt: TGTGCCAGCAGCCGGACACCCGGGGGAGCTTCCTACGAGCAGTACTTC; cdr3_aa: CASSRTPGGASYEQYF
cdr3_length: 13; j_call: TRBJ2-7; d_call: NA; clone_size: NA; v_call: TRBV11-3; cdr3_nt: TGTGCCAGCAGCTTAGATAGCGCCTACGAGCAGTACTTC; cdr3_aa: CASSLDSAYEQYF
cdr3_length: 12; j_call: TRBJ2-6; d_call: NA; clone_size: NA; v_call: TRBV19; cdr3_nt: TGTGCCAGTGACACTGGGGCCAACGTCCTGACTTTC; cdr3_aa: CASDTGANVLTF
cdr3_length: 15; j_call: TRBJ1-4; d_call: TRBD1; clone_size: NA; v_call: TRBV5-5; cdr3_nt: TGTGCCAGCAGCTCCCTCGGACAGGGAGGCGAAAAACTGTTTTTT; cdr3_aa: CASSSLGQGGEKLFF
cdr3_length: 14; j_call: TRBJ2-3; d_call: TRBD2; clone_size: NA; v_call: TRBV6-5; cdr3_nt: TGTGCCAGCAGGGAGCGGGGGGTCACAGATACGCAGTATTTT; cdr3_aa: CASRERGVTDTQYF
cdr3_length: 16; j_call: TRBJ1-1; d_call: TRBD1; clone_size: NA; v_call: TRBV5-4; cdr3_nt: TGTGCCAGCAGCCTTGGACAGGGGGGGATGAACACTGAAGCTTTCTTT; cdr3_aa: CASSLGQGGMNTEAFF
cdr3_length: 14; j_call: TRBJ1-1; d_call: TRBD1; clone_size: NA; v_call: TRBV2; cdr3_nt: TGTGCCACCACATACGGGACAGGGAACACTGAAGCTTTCTTT; cdr3_aa: CATTYGTGNTEAFF
cdr3_length: 16; j_call: TRBJ2-7; d_call: NA; clone_size: NA; v_call: TRBV11-2; cdr3_nt: TGTGCCAGCAGCCCCTGGGGTAGGGGCCAGACCTACGAGCAGTACTTC; cdr3_aa: CASSPWGRGQTYEQYF
cdr3_length: 13; j_call: TRBJ2-5; d_call: NA; clone_size: few; v_call: TRBV5-6; cdr3_nt: TGTGCCAGCAGCTTTACCGGGGAAGAGACCCAGTACTTC; cdr3_aa: CASSFTGEETQYF
cdr3_length: 17; j_call: TRBJ2-6; d_call: NA; clone_size: once; v_call: TRBV5-1; cdr3_nt: TGCGCCAGCAGCGTGTCTAGACTAGTGCTTGGGGCCAACGTCCTGACTTTC; cdr3_aa: CASSVSRLVLGANVLTF
cdr3_length: 10; j_call: TRBJ1-1; d_call: NA; clone_size: NA; v_call: TRBV2; cdr3_nt: TGTGCCAGCAGTGCCCGTGAAGCTTTCTTT; cdr3_aa: CASSAREAFF
cdr3_length: 13; j_call: TRBJ1-2; d_call: NA; clone_size: NA; v_call: TRBV5-8; cdr3_nt: TGTGCCAGCAGCTTGCACAGGGACTATGGCTACACCTTC; cdr3_aa: CASSLHRDYGYTF
cdr3_length: 15; j_call: TRBJ1-1; d_call: NA; clone_size: NA; v_call: TRBV11-2; cdr3_nt: TGTGCCAGCAGCTTAGTTGAGGTTATGGGCACTGAAGCTTTCTTT; cdr3_aa: CASSLVEVMGTEAFF
cdr3_length: 13; j_call: TRBJ2-2; d_call: NA; clone_size: NA; v_call: TRBV2; cdr3_nt: TGTGCCAGCAGTACCCCAGGGGTCGGGGAGCTGTTTTTT; cdr3_aa: CASSTPGVGELFF
cdr3_length: 16; j_call: TRBJ2-1; d_call: TRBD2; clone_size: NA; v_call: TRBV7-9; cdr3_nt: TGTGCCAGCAGCTTCATTAGCGGGGGGGCTGACCATGAGCAGTTCTTC; cdr3_aa: CASSFISGGADHEQFF
cdr3_length: 15; j_call: TRBJ2-3; d_call: NA; clone_size: NA; v_call: TRBV5-4; cdr3_nt: TGTGCCAGCAGCCTACCAAGCGGGTACACAGATACGCAGTATTTT; cdr3_aa: CASSLPSGYTDTQYF
cdr3_length: 13; j_call: TRBJ2-5; d_call: NA; clone_size: NA; v_call: TRBV5-4; cdr3_nt: TGTGCCAGCAGCCTTGGTGGGGGGGAGACCCAGTACTTC; cdr3_aa: CASSLGGGETQYF
cdr3_length: 14; j_call: TRBJ1-1; d_call: TRBD1; clone_size: NA; v_call: TRBV5-1; cdr3_nt: TGCGCCAGCAGCTCACAGGGGATGAACACTGAAGCTTTCTTT; cdr3_aa: CASSSQGMNTEAFF
cdr3_length: 14; j_call: TRBJ2-7; d_call: TRBD1; clone_size: NA; v_call: TRBV18; cdr3_nt: TGTGCCAGCTCACCGGGACAGGGCTCCTACGAGCAGTACTTC; cdr3_aa: CASSPGQGSYEQYF
cdr3_length: 14; j_call: TRBJ1-2; d_call: TRBD1; clone_size: NA; v_call: TRBV4-1; cdr3_nt: TGCGCCAGCAGCCAAGTGGGACAGGGTTTTAGCTACACCTTC; cdr3_aa: CASSQVGQGFSYTF
cdr3_length: 14; j_call: TRBJ1-1; d_call: NA; clone_size: NA; v_call: TRBV6-5; cdr3_nt: TGTGCCAGCAGTTATACAGTAATGAACACTGAAGCTTTCTTT; cdr3_aa: CASSYTVMNTEAFF
cdr3_length: 14; j_call: TRBJ2-7; d_call: TRBD1; clone_size: NA; v_call: TRBV30; cdr3_nt: TGTGCCTGGAGTCCCGACAGGGTGGTCTACGAGCAGTACTTC; cdr3_aa: CAWSPDRVVYEQYF
cdr3_length: 15; j_call: TRBJ1-3; d_call: TRBD1; clone_size: NA; v_call: TRBV7-9; cdr3_nt: TGTGCCAGCAGCCCCTGGGACAGGTTCGGAAACACCATATATTTT; cdr3_aa: CASSPWDRFGNTIYF
cdr3_length: 15; j_call: TRBJ1-4; d_call: TRBD1; clone_size: NA; v_call: TRBV5-1; cdr3_nt: TGCGCCAGCAGGGAGTTAGGGGGCACTAATGAAAAACTGTTTTTT; cdr3_aa: CASRELGGTNEKLFF
cdr3_length: 12; j_call: TRBJ1-5; d_call: NA; clone_size: NA; v_call: TRBV19; cdr3_nt: TGTGCCAGTAGCAAGAGGGTTGGGCCCCAGCATTTT; cdr3_aa: CASSKRVGPQHF
cdr3_length: 15; j_call: TRBJ2-3; d_call: TRBD2; clone_size: NA; v_call: TRBV6-5; cdr3_nt: TGTGCCAGCAGTCCTGGCCTAGCGGGGGTTGATACGCAGTATTTT; cdr3_aa: CASSPGLAGVDTQYF
cdr3_length: 13; j_call: TRBJ2-7; d_call: TRBD2; clone_size: NA; v_call: TRBV12-3/TRBV12-4; cdr3_nt: TGTGCCAGCAGTCAAAGACTAGCCGGCGAGCAGTACTTC; cdr3_aa: CASSQRLAGEQYF
cdr3_length: 13; j_call: TRBJ1-5; d_call: NA; clone_size: NA; v_call: TRBV28; cdr3_nt: TGTGCCAGCAGTTTATATCGGGGGGCGCCCCAGCATTTT; cdr3_aa: CASSLYRGAPQHF
cdr3_length: 13; j_call: TRBJ1-2; d_call: NA; clone_size: NA; v_call: TRBV5-1; cdr3_nt: TGCGCCACCAGCAGCGGTAACGACTATGGCTACACCTTC; cdr3_aa: CATSSGNDYGYTF
cdr3_length: 16; j_call: TRBJ2-1; d_call: TRBD2; clone_size: NA; v_call: TRBV10-3; cdr3_nt: TGTGCCATCAGTGAGCCCGGGACTAGCGGGGGGTATGAGCAGTTCTTC; cdr3_aa: CAISEPGTSGGYEQFF
cdr3_length: 16; j_call: TRBJ2-7; d_call: TRBD1; clone_size: NA; v_call: TRBV11-2; cdr3_nt: TGTGCCAGCAGCTTAGGCCCCCCGGGACAGGTAATCGAGCAGTACTTC; cdr3_aa: CASSLGPPGQVIEQYF
cdr3_length: 13; j_call: TRBJ1-1; d_call: NA; clone_size: once; v_call: TRBV2; cdr3_nt: TGTGCCAGCAGTGATGGTCTGAGCACTGAAGCTTTCTTT; cdr3_aa: CASSDGLSTEAFF
cdr3_length: 15; j_call: TRBJ1-2; d_call: NA; clone_size: NA; v_call: TRBV24-1; cdr3_nt: TGTGCCACCAGTGACGCCCTTACAGGGATCTATGGCTACACCTTC; cdr3_aa: CATSDALTGIYGYTF
cdr3_length: 12; j_call: TRBJ2-5; d_call: NA; clone_size: NA; v_call: TRBV2; cdr3_nt: TGTGTCACCAGTATCAGCCAAGAGACCCAGTACTTC; cdr3_aa: CVTSISQETQYF
cdr3_length: 13; j_call: TRBJ2-7; d_call: TRBD1; clone_size: NA; v_call: TRBV6-5; cdr3_nt: TGTGCCAGCCGTCGGACAGGGGGCGCCGAGCAGTACTTC; cdr3_aa: CASRRTGGAEQYF
cdr3_length: 13; j_call: TRBJ2-1; d_call: TRBD2; clone_size: NA; v_call: TRBV10-1; cdr3_nt: TGCGCCAGCAGTGAGTCCGGGGGGGTGGAGCAGTTCTTC; cdr3_aa: CASSESGGVEQFF
cdr3_length: 15; j_call: TRBJ2-7; d_call: TRBD1; clone_size: once; v_call: TRBV11-2; cdr3_nt: TGTGCCAGCAGCTCAATCCGGGACAGGGGCCACGAGCAGTACTTC; cdr3_aa: CASSSIRDRGHEQYF
cdr3_length: 13; j_call: TRBJ1-1; d_call: NA; clone_size: NA; v_call: TRBV24-1; cdr3_nt: TGTGCCACCAGTGATCCGGGGGACACTGAAGCTTTCTTT; cdr3_aa: CATSDPGDTEAFF
cdr3_length: 14; j_call: TRBJ1-4; d_call: NA; clone_size: NA; v_call: TRBV9; cdr3_nt: TGTGCCAGCAGCGTAGCCGGGTGGGATGAAAAACTGTTTTTT; cdr3_aa: CASSVAGWDEKLFF